Below are 24 T cell receptor beta chains sequenced from a single sample in a study of blood T cells in healthy people across ages. It was with a sample-barcoded 5' primer and a J-beta primer mix that a second PCR of about 6 to 12 cycles was run. One entry per CDR3 protein, called by TCRdb with MiXCR from the 5' RACE reads. This sample yields about 1,400,000 distinct CDR3 sequences, of which approximately 40% are seen a single time; 7.9% belongs to the top ten. Source material: blood. The receptors come from a young woman in good health.

V gene TRBV7-2 combines with J gene TRBJ2-5; D is perhaps TRBD1 or TRBD2 (7 bases each). CDR1 SGHTA and CDR2 FQGNSA come from the germline V gene. V gave up 6 bases and J gave up 10 bases, with 21 bases separating them. This CDR3 contains 14 residues. CDR3 protein: CASRKGGQGRDQYF. CDR3 sequence (DNA): TGTGCCAGCAGGAAAGGGGGCCAGGGGAGGGACCAGTACTTC.

The rearrangement uses TRBV20-1 and TRBJ2-7, with 7 positions matching TRBD1. V gave up 3 bases and J gave up 2 bases; unmatched junction bases: 7. The CDR3 extends over 14 amino acids. Germline lookup yields CDR1 DFQATT and CDR2 SNEGSKA (reference sequence). CDR3: CSASLQGMTYEQYF. The CDR3 coding sequence is TGCAGTGCTAGTCTACAGGGGATGACCTACGAGCAGTACTTC.

The V and J genes are TRBV7-2 and TRBJ2-1; 9 positions match TRBD1. The V and J ends lost 1 base and 12 bases, in that order; junction bases with no gene match: 1. The CDR3 spans 12 residues. Germline V gene lookup returns CDR1 SGHTA and CDR2 FQGNSA. CDR3 in amino acids: CASSLGQGGQFF. CDR3 nucleotide sequence: TGTGCCAGCAGCTTAGGACAGGGGGGGCAGTTCTTC.

The chain combines TRBV6-4 with TRBJ2-4, with D maybe TRBD2 (5 bases). The CDR3 is 13 residues long. The V end was cut by 6 bases, the J end by 13 bases, with 19 bases between. CDR1 and CDR2 from the germline V gene are MRHNA and SNTAGT. The CDR3 loop reads CASSAGRGKEQYF. In DNA, the CDR3 is TGTGCCAGCAGCGCGGGTCGGGGAAAAGAGCAGTACTTC.

The V call is TRBV10-3, the J call TRBJ1-2; D call uncertain. V dropped 11 bases and J dropped 9 bases, with 19 bases sitting between them. The germline gives CDR1 ENHRY, CDR2 SYGVKD. This CDR3 has 12 amino acids. The CDR3 sequence: CAAHHHQSRYTF. As DNA, the CDR3 is TGTGCCGCGCACCACCATCAGAGCCGCTACACCTTC.

V usage is TRBV15 and J usage is TRBJ1-5; TRBD1 aligns across 7 bases. With V trimmed by 1 base and J by 6 bases, 15 bases remained unmatched. This CDR3 spans 18 amino acids. Germline V CDR1 and CDR2: LNHNV, YYDKDF (reference sequence). In DNA form, the CDR3 reads TGTGCCACCAGCAGAGCAGCGAATACAGGGGTTGGGAGTCAGCCCCAGCATTTT. Translated, it gives CATSRAANTGVGSQPQHF.

This chain uses TRBV10-3 with TRBJ1-5; maybe TRBD1 (5 bases). The V and J ends lost 3 bases and 2 bases respectively, with 20 bases between them. The CDR3 spans 18 residues. Germline V gene lookup returns CDR1 ENHRY and CDR2 SYGVKD. The CDR3 DNA sequence: TGTGCCATCAGTGAAGGGCAGGGTTGGGGAATAGGCAATCAGCCCCAGCATTTT. Translating it yields CAISEGQGWGIGNQPQHF.

This sequence joins TRBV6-5 and TRBJ2-7; no clear D gene. The CDR3 contains 11 residues. Trimming pared 6 bases from V and 3 bases from J, leaving 6 bases between. Looked up from germline, CDR1 is MNHEY and CDR2 is SVGAGI. The DNA for the CDR3 is TGTGCCAGCAGGGTAGACTACGAGCAGTACTTC. The encoded protein is CASRVDYEQYF.

The chain is built from TRBV4-1 and TRBJ2-2, with 8 bases identical to TRBD2. This CDR3 spans 16 amino acids. V gave up 0 bases and J gave up 4 bases; unmatched junction bases: 4. Per the germline V gene, CDR1 is MGHRA and CDR2 is YSYEKL. CDR3 sequence reads: CASSQDGGAVTGELFF. The CDR3 region has the DNA TGCGCCAGCAGCCAAGACGGGGGGGCGGTCACCGGGGAGCTGTTTTTT.

This chain uses TRBV20-1 with TRBJ2-1, with D possibly TRBD2 on 6 matching bases. Germline assignment: CDR1 DFQATT and CDR2 SNEGSKA (reference sequence). Trimming removed 4 bases from V and 9 bases from J, with 22 bases in between. The CDR3 has 15 residues. CDR3: CSATGGIRSGREQFF. As DNA, the CDR3 is TGCAGTGCTACGGGCGGGATAAGGTCGGGGCGTGAGCAGTTCTTC.

The J gene is TRBJ2-3, the V gene TRBV7-2; 9 nucleotides match TRBD2. V was pared by 0 bases and J by 1 base, with 5 bases of the junction left unmatched. Germline V lookup: CDR1 SGHTA, CDR2 FQGNSA. The CDR3 runs to 17 residues. Here the CDR3 reads CASSLALAGRGTDTQYF. CDR3 coding DNA: TGTGCCAGCAGCTTAGCCCTAGCGGGAAGGGGCACAGATACGCAGTATTTT.

This clonotype turned up a few times. This may arise from a read error, as a much more abundant clone is one base away. The genes are TRBV20-1 and TRBJ2-5; D not resolved. The CDR3 loop spans 15 amino acids. Germline lookup yields CDR1 DFQATT and CDR2 SNEGSKA (reference sequence). Between the trimmed V and J ends, which lost 2 bases and 11 bases, there was a span of 24 bases. The CDR3 DNA reads TGCAGTGCTAGACCAGGACGAGGAGATGGCGGTGAGCAGTACTTC. Its translation is CSARPGRGDGGEQYF.

The chain has TRBV7-9 and TRBJ2-3; 7 nucleotides align to TRBD1. V gave up 0 bases and J gave up 2 bases; unmatched junction bases: 5. CDR1 and CDR2 (germline): SEHNR, FQNEAQ (reference sequence). The CDR3 runs to 16 residues. The CDR3 spells CASSLAGDSITDTQYF. The DNA for the CDR3 is TGTGCCAGCAGCTTAGCTGGGGACAGTATCACAGATACGCAGTATTTT.

The rearrangement uses TRBV6-1 and TRBJ1-4, with a weak D call TRBD1 (6 bases). The V gene lost 8 bases and the J gene lost 7 bases, with 20 bases spanning the gap. CDR3 length equals 15 residues. The germline V gene encodes CDR1 MNHNS and CDR2 SASEGT. The CDR3 loop is CASLPKSAGAEKLFF. The CDR3 nucleotides are TGTGCCAGCCTTCCAAAGTCGGCAGGGGCTGAAAAACTGTTTTTT.

The CDR3, as DNA: TGTGCCAGCAGCCTGGACTATGAAGCTTTCTTT. As protein: CASSLDYEAFF. The chain carries TRBV12-3 or TRBV12-4 and TRBJ1-1; D gene ambiguous. The CDR3 loop spans 11 amino acids. Trimming removed 6 bases at V and 7 bases at J, with 9 bases between.

This clonotype has ten or more counts. The J gene is TRBJ2-7, the V gene TRBV7-9, with TRBD2 matching 10 bases. Germline CDR1 and CDR2: SEHNR and FQNEAQ (reference sequence). CDR3 length equals 14 residues. The trim removed 5 bases at V and 3 bases at J, leaving 4 bases unmatched. DNA of the CDR3: TGTGCCAGCAGCCTAACTAGCGGGAACTACGAGCAGTACTTC. Its translation is CASSLTSGNYEQYF. The full variable domain, in which reference TRBV7-9 and TRBJ2-7 provide the parts outside the CDR3, is DTGVSQNPRHKITKRGQNVTFRCDPISEHNRLYWYRQTLGQGPEFLTYFQNEAQLEKSRLLSDRFSAERPKGSFSTLEIQRTEQGDSAMYLCASSLTSGNYEQYFGPGTRLTVT.

The chain recombines TRBV5-4 with TRBJ2-7; 11 bases align to TRBD2. This CDR3 region has 15 residues. J lost 3 bases, V lost 5 bases, and 7 bases had no gene match. Germline loops: CDR1 SGHNT, CDR2 YYREEE (reference sequence). The CDR3 spells CASSLGLAEFYEQYF. The CDR3 DNA sequence: TGTGCCAGCAGTCTGGGACTAGCGGAATTCTACGAGCAGTACTTC.

CDR3 loop: CSARGLENPADTQYF. CDR3 nucleotides: TGCAGTGCTAGAGGACTAGAGAATCCGGCTGATACGCAGTATTTT. V and J are TRBV20-1 and TRBJ2-3; maybe TRBD2 (6 bases). Germline V gives CDR1 DFQATT, CDR2 SNEGSKA (reference sequence). V shed 1 base and J shed 6 bases, with 17 bases lying between them. The CDR3 consists of 15 residues.

This chain uses TRBV29-1 with TRBJ2-7; D unresolved. Germline assignment: CDR1 SQVTM and CDR2 ANQGSEA. With 7 bases removed from V and 3 bases from J, the gap between germline ends came to 10 bases. CDR3 length: 11 amino acids. The CDR3 reads CSGASSYEQYF. As DNA, the CDR3 is TGCAGCGGTGCGTCCAGCTACGAGCAGTACTTC.

This clonotype has a single count. The chain couples TRBV6-1 to TRBJ2-7; D may be TRBD1 (6 bases). V lost 7 bases, J lost 2 bases, and 18 bases lay in between. Germline V gene data show CDR1 as MNHNS and CDR2 as SASEGT. This CDR3 region has 15 residues. The CDR3 loop is CASTTGTPTTYEQYF. CDR3 coding DNA: TGTGCCAGCACGACCGGGACACCGACCACCTACGAGCAGTACTTC.

The chain recombines TRBV7-3 with TRBJ2-5, with unresolved D. V lost 2 bases and J 5 bases, leaving 9 bases between the germline ends. The CDR3 loop spans 13 amino acids. Per the germline V gene, CDR1 is SGHTA and CDR2 is FQGTGA. The CDR3 loop is CASSLSLHETQYF. Written as DNA, the CDR3 is TGTGCCAGCAGCTTATCCCTACACGAGACCCAGTACTTC.

The chain recombines TRBV7-6 with TRBJ2-3; 8 bases are a match to TRBD2. CDR3 length: 15 amino acids. Germline values: CDR1 SGHVS, CDR2 FNYEAQ. V lost 5 bases to trimming and J lost 11 bases; unmatched junction nucleotides: 15. CDR3 DNA: TGTGCCAGCAGCCCCCAGGGAGCGGGGGCGTGGAAGCAGTATTTT. It translates to CASSPQGAGAWKQYF.

V usage is TRBV2 and J usage is TRBJ2-3; TRBD2 might be the D (6 bases). Trimming cost V 2 bases and J 2 bases, with 11 bases left between them. CDR1 and CDR2 from the germline V gene are SNHLY and FYNNEI. The CDR3 consists of 15 residues. Here the CDR3 DNA reads TGTGCCAGCAGTGAAAGGGCTAGCGCCACAGATACGCAGTATTTT. Residues: CASSERASATDTQYF. Full variable domain (rest looked up from reference TRBV2 and TRBJ2-3): EPEVTQTPSHQVTQMGQEVILRCVPISNHLYFYWYRQILGQKVEFLVSFYNNEISEKSEIFDDQFSVERPDGSNFTLKIRSTKLEDSAMYFCASSERASATDTQYFGPGTRLTVL.

The chain recombines TRBV20-1 with TRBJ2-3, with D hard to call. Germline assignment: CDR1 DFQATT and CDR2 SNEGSKA (reference sequence). V lost 1 base and J lost 4, with 15 bases in between. The CDR3 is 15 amino acids. The CDR3 here is CSARVVPHFPDTQYF. The DNA for the CDR3 is TGCAGTGCTAGAGTAGTGCCCCACTTCCCAGATACGCAGTATTTT.